Sequencing of this TCR beta chain was carried out in a study of CD4 T cells in relation to SARS-CoV-2 and coronaviruses. For this clone: Antigen unknown.

The unexposed donors gave CD4+ T cells in 2011-2018, prior to COVID-19. CD4+ T cells were isolated from the cells after about 11 days of culture. On days 3 and 7, cultures got half fresh IL-2 medium. Germline V lookup: CDR1 MNHNS, CDR2 SASEGT. The V gene end was trimmed by 3 bases and the J gene end by 7 bases; junction bases not matched to a gene: 7. The CDR3 has 15 residues. Method: immunoSEQ multiplex PCR; TCRdb's copy keeps in-frame clones and lacks some. The profile shows tens of thousands of clones, more than 60% of them singletons. The gene calls are TRBV6-1 and TRBJ1-5; TRBD1 agrees at 9 bases. Sequenced: CD4+ T cells from PBMCs, cultured in vitro. The receptor comes from a human donor in good health. The CDR3 nucleotides read TGTGCCAGCAGTGACGACGGGACAGGGAGACAGCCCCAGCATTTT. Translating it yields CASSDDGTGRQPQHF.